This T cell receptor (beta chain) is drawn from a study of CD4 and CD8 cells across lung adenocarcinoma regions. TCRdb processed the PCR reads anew with MiXCR; each CDR3 protein has one entry. The sample yields about 8,400 distinct CDR3 sequences, 45% to 60% seen once. Localized lung adenocarcinoma, a non-small cell lung cancer, affected the donors. Deletions cut 3 bases from V and 10 bases from J, with 31 bases between. CDR1 MNHNS and CDR2 SASEGT come from the germline V gene. The CDR3 spans 19 residues. The clonotype comes from a female donor with lung adenocarcinoma. The CD4 and CD8 labels of this study may be unreliable. Sequenced sample: CD8+ T cells from the center of a lung tumor. The rearrangement links TRBV6-1 to TRBJ2-1, with a possible D match to TRBD1 (6 bases). For the CDR3, the DNA is TGTGCCAGCAGTGATCAGGTCAGGGGCATTCTTGGCTCCTACGGGGAGCAGTTCTTC. Its translation: CASSDQVRGILGSYGEQFF.